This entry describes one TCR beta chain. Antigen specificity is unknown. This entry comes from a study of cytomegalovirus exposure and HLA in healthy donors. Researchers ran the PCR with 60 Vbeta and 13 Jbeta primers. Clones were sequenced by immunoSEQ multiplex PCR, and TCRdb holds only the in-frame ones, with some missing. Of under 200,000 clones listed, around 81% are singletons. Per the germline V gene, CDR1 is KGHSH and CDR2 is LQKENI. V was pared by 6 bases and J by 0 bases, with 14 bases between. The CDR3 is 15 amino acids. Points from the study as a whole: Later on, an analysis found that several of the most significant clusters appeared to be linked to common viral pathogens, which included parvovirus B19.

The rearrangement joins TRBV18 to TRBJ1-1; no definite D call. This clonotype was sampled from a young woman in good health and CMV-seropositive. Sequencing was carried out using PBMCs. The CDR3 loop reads CASSPLGAMNTEAFF. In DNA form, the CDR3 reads TGTGCCAGCTCCCCCCTGGGCGCTATGAACACTGAAGCTTTCTTT.